These 14 T cell receptor beta chains share one sample of origin, sequenced in a study of beta chain features in type 1 diabetes. Findings and caveats of the study: For Type 1 diabetes patients, all four CD4+ subsets carried TCRB CDR3s that were moderately but significantly shorter.

The antigens of these receptors remain unknown. Sequencing targeted expressed TCRB transcripts, as all isolated RNA had been reverse transcribed. Generated by immunoSEQ multiplex PCR, the TCRdb table keeps only in-frame clones and is missing some. The sample records roughly 150,000 clones, roughly 9% being singletons. What was sequenced was central memory CD4+ T cells from blood. These receptors all come from a woman in her twenties or thirties with type 1 diabetes.

The rearrangement links TRBV18 to TRBJ2-1; 10 nucleotides align to TRBD2. This CDR3 contains 14 residues. Trimming removed 4 bases from V and 9 bases from J; junction bases left unmatched: 6. Germline loops: CDR1 KGHSH, CDR2 LQKENI. The CDR3 DNA reads TGTGCCAGCTCACAAGCGGGAGGGGATGGTGAGCAGTTCTTC. This gives the protein CASSQAGGDGEQFF.

The chain is built from TRBV6-1 and TRBJ2-3; D possibly corresponds to TRBD2 (6 bases). The CDR3 has 14 amino acids. Germline lookup yields CDR1 MNHNS and CDR2 SASEGT. Trimming cost V 6 bases and J 0 bases, with 10 bases left between them. CDR3 loop: CASRASASTDTQYF. DNA for the CDR3: TGTGCCAGCAGGGCTAGCGCGAGCACAGATACGCAGTATTTT.

Points on this clone: Other DNA sequences of this sample code for an identical CDR3. This chain uses TRBV18 with TRBJ2-1, with 12 bases aligning to TRBD2. CDR1 and CDR2 (germline): KGHSH, LQKENI. The CDR3 spans 16 residues. The V segment lost 0 bases and the J segment 4 bases; nucleotides outside the gene matches: 1. CDR3 bases: TGTGCCAGCTCACCACCGACTAGCGGGAGTTACAATGAGCAGTTCTTC. It translates to CASSPPTSGSYNEQFF.

The V and J genes are TRBV23-1 and TRBJ2-2; 11 bases agree with TRBD1. TRBV23-1 is annotated as an ORF whose role is uncertain. This CDR3 comprises 17 residues. The V and J ends lost 1 base and 5 bases, in that order; junction bases with no gene match: 6. The DNA for the CDR3 is TGCGCCAGCAGTCAATTCACCGGGACAGGGGGGACCGGGGAGCTGTTTTTT. Its protein product is CASSQFTGTGGTGELFF.

The rearrangement links TRBV5-1 to TRBJ2-2; a weak D match, TRBD2 (5 bases). The germline CDR1 and CDR2 sequences are SGHRS and YFSETQ. The CDR3 is made up of 14 amino acids. V lost 4 bases and J lost 5, with 12 bases in between. The CDR3 here is CASSPERLTGELFF. CDR3 in DNA: TGCGCCAGCAGCCCAGAGCGACTAACCGGGGAGCTGTTTTTT.

This clone was detected only a few times. V and J are TRBV10-3 and TRBJ1-2, with a possible D match to TRBD1 (6 bases). Germline loops: CDR1 ENHRY, CDR2 SYGVKD. Trimming pared 6 bases from V and 6 bases from J, leaving 17 bases between. The CDR3 runs 14 residues. The CDR3 sequence: CAISAGTTVDGYTF. The CDR3 DNA follows: TGTGCCATCAGCGCCGGGACAACGGTAGATGGCTACACCTTC.

The chain uses TRBV5-1 and TRBJ2-7, with D possibly being TRBD1 (5 bases). The V gene's germline CDR1 is SGHRS and CDR2 YFSETQ. Trimming took 0 bases from V and 6 from J, leaving 7 bases between them. The CDR3 covers 12 residues. The CDR3 nucleotides read TGCGCCAGCAGCTTGGAAAGGGGCGAGCAGTACTTC. Its protein is CASSLERGEQYF.

This clone came up many times. This chain connects TRBV27 to TRBJ1-5; D uncertain. The CDR3 consists of 14 residues. The V end was cut by 4 bases, the J end by 4 bases, with 11 bases between. The germline CDR1 and CDR2 sequences are MNHEY and SMNVEV (reference sequence). The CDR3 spells CASSSLDFNQPQHF. In DNA form, the CDR3 reads TGTGCCAGCAGTTCCCTTGACTTTAATCAGCCCCAGCATTTT.

Written as DNA, the CDR3 is TGTGCCAGCAGCCCACACTCTGGGGGGGCCTCCTACGAGCAGTACTTC. Translating it yields CASSPHSGGASYEQYF. This rearrangement joins TRBV7-9 to TRBJ2-7, with a weak D call TRBD2 (7 bases). The CDR3 spans 16 residues. Trimming removed 5 bases at V and 0 bases at J, with 17 bases between. Germline V CDR1 and CDR2: SEHNR, FQNEAQ (reference sequence).

This clone was counted between two and nine times. Sequence at one end of the junction differs from germline and may be a read error. The chain has TRBV27 and TRBJ2-2; D is undetermined. CDR3 length equals 15 residues. In germline, CDR1 is MNHEY, CDR2 SMNVEV (reference sequence). CDR3 region: CASSVSTTNTGELFF. CDR3 DNA sequence: TGTGCCAGCAGTGTATCTACAACGAACACCGGGGAGCTGTTTTTT.

This clone was seen a few times. The V gene is TRBV7-2, the J gene TRBJ2-7; 9 bases agree with TRBD2. V lost 5 bases to trimming and J lost 1 base; unmatched junction nucleotides: 15. Germline CDR1 and CDR2: SGHTA and FQGNSA. This CDR3 comprises 18 residues. CDR3 sequence (DNA): TGTGCCAGCAGCAGACAATACACTAGCGGGCAGAAGTCCTACGAGCAGTACTTC. Residues: CASSRQYTSGQKSYEQYF.

The rearrangement joins TRBV11-2 to TRBJ2-7; TRBD1 matches 7 bases. The CDR3 extends over 15 amino acids. Germline assignment: CDR1 SGHAT and CDR2 FQNNGV. Trimming took 4 bases from V and 4 from J; bases not matched to a gene: 10. CDR3 sequence: CASSYPKGAYYEQYF. The CDR3 DNA reads TGTGCCAGCAGCTACCCAAAGGGGGCCTATTACGAGCAGTACTTC.

The chain recombines TRBV30 with TRBJ1-4; D is unresolved. The CDR3 totals 13 residues. Trimming took 0 bases from V and 5 from J, leaving 7 bases between them. Germline values: CDR1 GTSNPN, CDR2 SVGIG (reference sequence). CDR3 in DNA: TGTGCCTGGAGTGTAGATCAGAATGAAAAACTGTTTTTT. Translated: CAWSVDQNEKLFF. The full variable domain, completed using reference TRBV30 and TRBJ1-4, is SQTIHQWPATLVQPVGSPLSLECTVEGTSNPNLYWYRQAAGRGLQLLFYSVGIGQISSEVPQNLSASRPQDRQFILSSKKLLLSDSGFYLCAWSVDQNEKLFFGSGTQLSVL.

The rearrangement joins TRBV5-1 to TRBJ2-5; 11 nucleotides match TRBD2. Germline CDR1 is SGHRS and CDR2 is YFSETQ. J was trimmed by 5 bases and V by 5 bases; bases with no gene match: 8. This CDR3 is 15 amino acids long. The CDR3 reads CASRDLAGGLETQYF. In nucleotides, the CDR3 is TGCGCCAGCAGGGATTTAGCGGGAGGGCTGGAGACCCAGTACTTC.